The next 21 T cell receptor beta chains were all read from a single sample in a study of radiation and T cells in renal cell carcinoma. Method: immunoSEQ multiplex PCR; TCRdb's copy keeps in-frame clones and lacks some. The data show roughly 120,000 clones, with about 81% seen just once and about 1.9% held by the top ten. As for time point: blood 2 weeks post-SBRT. Treatment meaning: 15 Gy SBRT to primary tumor, nephrectomy 4 weeks later. Sequencing was performed on blood, taken from a patient whose treatment included radiotherapy and nephrectomy. The source is a woman aged 55 to 70 with renal cell carcinoma.

J is TRBJ1-2 and V is TRBV10-1; 8 bases line up with TRBD1. CDR3 length equals 14 residues. In germline, CDR1 is WNHNN, CDR2 SYGVQD (reference sequence). With 6 bases clipped from V and 3 bases from J, the junction kept 6 bases outside the gene matches. CDR3 residues: CASRSGQGDYGYTF. The DNA for the CDR3 is TGCGCCAGCAGATCCGGACAGGGCGACTATGGCTACACCTTC.

The chain is built from TRBV6-5 and TRBJ1-5, with 8 bases matching TRBD1. Germline loops: CDR1 MNHEY, CDR2 SVGAGI. CDR3 size: 14 residues. V dropped 8 bases and J dropped 7; count of bases not matched to a gene: 10. CDR3 nucleotide sequence: TGTGCCAGCTCAAGGGCAGGGGGCTCCCAGCCCCAGCATTTT. Translated, it gives CASSRAGGSQPQHF.

The gene calls are TRBV5-4 and TRBJ2-7; 7 bases match TRBD1. CDR1 is SGHNT, CDR2 YYREEE, per germline (reference sequence). The CDR3 has 16 residues. Trimming at V came to 5 bases and at J to 1 base, leaving 12 bases not matched to a gene. Here the CDR3 reads CASSPGQVISSYEQYF. As DNA, the CDR3 is TGTGCCAGCAGTCCAGGACAGGTCATTTCGTCCTACGAGCAGTACTTC.

V and J are TRBV28 and TRBJ1-6; 8 bases fit TRBD1. From germline, CDR1 is MDHEN and CDR2 SYDVKM. Trimming cost V 1 base and J 8 bases; bases outside gene matches: 4. The CDR3 consists of 15 residues. CDR3 amino acids: CASSLSLDRDSPLHF. The CDR3 DNA sequence: TGTGCCAGCAGTTTATCACTGGACAGGGATTCACCCCTCCACTTT.

The chain couples TRBV19 to TRBJ1-5; 7 bases align to TRBD1. This CDR3 region has 14 residues. CDR1 is LNHDA and CDR2 is SQIVND in the germline V gene (reference sequence). J was trimmed by 1 base and V by 8 bases; bases with no gene match: 5. The CDR3 protein is CASSPGGSNQPQHF. CDR3 DNA: TGTGCCAGTTCGCCAGGGGGAAGCAATCAGCCCCAGCATTTT.

The rearrangement links TRBV7-8 to TRBJ2-1, with D possibly matching TRBD2 (6 bases). Trimming stripped 2 bases from V and 10 bases from J, with 12 bases between. The germline gives CDR1 SGHVS, CDR2 FQNEAQ. The CDR3 is 13 residues long. CDR3 loop: CASSLSIAAEQFF. Written as DNA, the CDR3 is TGTGCCAGCAGCTTAAGTATAGCGGCCGAGCAGTTCTTC.

The chain uses TRBV4-1 and TRBJ1-6, with 8 bases fitting TRBD1. CDR3 length: 13 residues. Trimming removed 4 bases from V and 10 bases from J; junction bases left unmatched: 3. Germline CDR1 is MGHRA and CDR2 is YSYEKL. The CDR3 sequence: CASSPDRGSPLHF. CDR3 DNA sequence: TGCGCCAGCAGCCCCGACAGGGGATCACCCCTCCACTTT.

The CDR3 reads CASSQTGQGRTGELFF. The CDR3 nucleotides are TGCGCCAGCAGCCAGACCGGACAGGGGCGCACCGGGGAGCTGTTTTTT. This chain links TRBV4-1 with TRBJ2-2, with TRBD1 identical over 9 bases. J lost 4 bases, V lost 3 bases, and 6 bases had no gene match. CDR3 length: 16 amino acids. The germline CDR1 and CDR2 sequences are MGHRA and YSYEKL.

The rearrangement links TRBV6-1 to TRBJ1-1; tentative D call: TRBD1 (6 bases). Germline V lookup: CDR1 MNHNS, CDR2 SASEGT. This CDR3 is built from 13 residues. V was shortened by 6 bases and J by 1 base, with 9 bases between the two germline ends. The CDR3: CASRFRGNTEAFF. The CDR3 coding sequence is TGTGCCAGCAGGTTCAGGGGGAACACTGAAGCTTTCTTT.

This clone was detected only a few times. The gene calls are TRBV5-1 and TRBJ2-2, with TRBD1 matching 7 bases. The CDR3 contains 13 residues. The germline gives CDR1 SGHRS, CDR2 YFSETQ. The ends lost 4 bases at V and 7 bases at J; junction bases unmatched: 4. For the CDR3, the DNA is TGCGCCAGCAGCCTCCAGGGGGACGGGGAGCTGTTTTTT. This translates into CASSLQGDGELFF.

The rearrangement links TRBV29-1 to TRBJ2-3; D remains ambiguous. CDR1 SQVTM and CDR2 ANQGSEA come from the germline V gene. The CDR3 runs to 14 residues. The V and J ends lost 5 bases and 0 bases respectively, with 12 bases between them. Here the CDR3 DNA reads TGCAGCGTTTCGGCTGCTGCTAGCACAGATACGCAGTATTTT. Translated, it gives CSVSAAASTDTQYF.

The genes are TRBV11-3 and TRBJ1-1; 7 bases map to TRBD1. The CDR3 has 14 residues. Germline CDR1 is SGHNT and CDR2 is YENEEA. V lost 1 base to trimming and J lost 10 bases; unmatched junction nucleotides: 9. In nucleotides, the CDR3 is TGTGCCAGCAGCTTAGGGGCTACAGGGGCAGCAGCTTTCTTT. Translation gives CASSLGATGAAAFF.

V is TRBV30 and J is TRBJ1-2; D remains unclear. With 0 bases removed from V and 8 bases from J, the gap between germline ends came to 13 bases. The CDR3 consists of 13 residues. Germline V gene data show CDR1 as GTSNPN and CDR2 as SVGIG (reference sequence). CDR3 protein: CAWSVASLGGYTF. CDR3 in DNA: TGTGCCTGGAGTGTTGCGTCCTTAGGCGGCTACACCTTC.

The gene calls are TRBV19 and TRBJ1-2, with D possibly TRBD1 on 5 matching bases. The germline CDR1 and CDR2 sequences are LNHDA and SQIVND (reference sequence). Deletions cut 10 bases from V and 2 bases from J, with 11 bases between. This CDR3 is 12 amino acids long. As DNA, the CDR3 is TGTGCCACCAGGGACGGGAACTATGGCTACACCTTC. The encoded protein is CATRDGNYGYTF.

The J gene is TRBJ2-5, the V gene TRBV5-1, with 7 bases that match TRBD1. CDR3 size: 13 residues. Germline CDR1 and CDR2: SGHRS and YFSETQ. Trimming cost V 4 bases and J 3 bases; bases outside gene matches: 3. The CDR3 sequence is CASSLGTEETQYF. DNA of the CDR3: TGCGCCAGCAGCCTAGGGACAGAAGAGACCCAGTACTTC.

J is TRBJ1-1 and V is TRBV7-9; maybe TRBD1 (6 bases). Trimming cost V 5 bases and J 1 base, with 23 bases left between them. CDR3 length: 18 residues. Germline assignment: CDR1 SEHNR and CDR2 FQNEAQ (reference sequence). Written as DNA, the CDR3 is TGTGCCAGCAGCCCTTCCATAGGTGCCCTCAGGGGGAACACTGAAGCTTTCTTT. Translated: CASSPSIGALRGNTEAFF.

This chain uses TRBV6-6 with TRBJ2-2; D gene unclear. This CDR3 has 13 amino acids. CDR1 is MNHNY and CDR2 is SVGAGI in the germline V gene (reference sequence). Between the trimmed V and J ends, which lost 3 bases and 4 bases, there was a span of 6 bases. CDR3 protein: CASSYRVTGELFF. Here the CDR3 DNA reads TGTGCCAGCAGTTATCGGGTCACCGGGGAGCTGTTTTTT.

The chain links TRBV9 to TRBJ2-3; D gene unclear. Between the trimmed V and J ends, which lost 0 bases and 2 bases, there was a span of 13 bases. The CDR3 contains 16 residues. Germline V CDR1 and CDR2: SGDLS, YYNGEE. CDR3 in amino acids: CASSVAHRPATDTQYF. CDR3 nucleotides: TGTGCCAGCAGCGTAGCTCATCGCCCGGCCACAGATACGCAGTATTTT. The variable domain in full, completed from reference TRBV9 and TRBJ2-3, reads DSGVTQTPKHLITATGQRVTLRCSPRSGDLSVYWYQQSLDQGLQFLIQYYNGEERAKGNILERFSAQQFPDLHSELNLSSLELGDSALYFCASSVAHRPATDTQYFGPGTRLTVL.

The chain links TRBV13 to TRBJ2-7, with D unclear. Germline V gene sequence: CDR1 PRHDT, CDR2 FYEKMQ (reference sequence). V was trimmed by 3 bases and J by 1 base, leaving 7 bases between them. The CDR3 spans 13 residues. The CDR3 DNA sequence: TGTGCCAGCAGCTTGAGGTCATCCTACGAGCAGTACTTC. Amino acid sequence: CASSLRSSYEQYF.

This clone was observed a few times. The chain couples TRBV4-1 to TRBJ1-1; D gene ambiguous. The germline V gene has CDR1 MGHRA and CDR2 YSYEKL. V lost 1 base and J lost 0, with 3 bases in between. The CDR3 runs 13 residues. The CDR3 protein is CASSQVLNTEAFF. CDR3 nucleotides: TGCGCCAGCAGCCAAGTGCTGAACACTGAAGCTTTCTTT.

The chain carries TRBV6-6 and TRBJ1-5; 8 bases match TRBD1. V gave up 7 bases and J gave up 7 bases; unmatched junction bases: 3. The CDR3 is made up of 12 amino acids. Germline loops: CDR1 MNHNY, CDR2 SVGAGI (reference sequence). The CDR3 protein is CASTRTGQPQHF. The CDR3 DNA follows: TGTGCCAGCACCCGGACAGGGCAGCCCCAGCATTTT.